The sequence of this T cell receptor beta chain was determined in a study of OX40 agonist ivuxolimab in advanced cancers. Germline V gives CDR1 MNHEY, CDR2 SVGAGI. The CDR3 has 12 amino acids. Trimming cost V 8 bases and J 9 bases, with 14 bases left between them. The table came from immunoSEQ multiplex PCR; TCRdb's copy has only in-frame clones and leaves some out. The data contain about 81,000 clones, 90% to 95% of them singletons. The material sequenced was CD4+ or CD8+ T cells sorted from blood, taken in a trial of the OX40 agonist ivuxolimab. The TCR sequence derives from an adult with an advanced solid tumor such as melanoma, head and neck, liver or kidney cancer. The chain carries TRBV6-5 and TRBJ2-1; D is perhaps TRBD1 (6 bases). CDR3 loop: CASRTGSGEQFF. The DNA of the CDR3 is TGTGCCAGCCGAACAGGGTCTGGTGAGCAGTTCTTC.